This is a list of T cell receptor beta chains from one sample in a study of shared clonotypes between healthy human individuals. Here immunoSEQ multiplex PCR was the method, and the copy in TCRdb shows in-frame clones only, minus some. The repertoire holds about 600,000 clones, less than 97% seen once, with approximately 0.1% in the top ten. The sequenced sample was naive CD8+ T cells sorted from blood. These receptors all come from a woman under 40 in good health. CDR3s include the opening cysteine and the closing phenylalanine or tryptophan. The order of the fields is clone size, V gene, J gene, D gene, CDR3 DNA, CDR3 protein. D genes are given only for firm matches. Size is stated for part of the rows, as once, few or many counts, or as a class when the clone is expanded.

NA	TRBV9	TRBJ2-1	NA	TGTGCCAGCAGCGTAGGGGAAGGGGCCCACAATGAGCAGTTCTTC	CASSVGEGAHNEQFF
NA	TRBV5-1	TRBJ1-4	NA	TGCGCCAGCAGCTTGGAGGGAGGACATAATGAAAAACTGTTTTTT	CASSLEGGHNEKLFF
NA	TRBV29-1	TRBJ2-7	NA	TGCAGCGTTGGAGGGACCATCTACGAGCAGTACTTC	CSVGGTIYEQYF
NA	TRBV30	TRBJ2-2	NA	TGTGCCTGGAGAGTAACTGGGGAGCTGTTTTTT	CAWRVTGELFF
NA	TRBV29-1	TRBJ1-2	NA	TGCAGCGTTAGGGAAGCCTGGGGCTACACCTTC	CSVREAWGYTF
NA	TRBV13	TRBJ2-7	TRBD2	TGTGCCAGCAGCTTTTCCCGGACTAGCGGAGAAATGTACGAGCAGTACTTC	CASSFSRTSGEMYEQYF
once	TRBV6-1	TRBJ2-7	TRBD2	TGTGCCAGCAGTGAACTACTGGCAGGTGTCGGACTAGCGGGAGTGTCCTACGAGCAGTACTTC	CASSELLAGVGLAGVSYEQYF
NA	TRBV2	TRBJ1-4	NA	TGTGCCAGAACTGATCTGGGTCGAAATGAAAAACTGTTTTTT	CARTDLGRNEKLFF
NA	TRBV27	TRBJ1-2	TRBD1	TGTGCCAGCAGTTTCTCCCGGGACAGCTATGGCTACACCTTC	CASSFSRDSYGYTF
NA	TRBV11-2	TRBJ2-7	TRBD2	TGTGCCAGCAGCTTAGTAGCGGGAGCGTACGAGCAGTACTTC	CASSLVAGAYEQYF
NA	TRBV7-6	TRBJ2-3	TRBD1	TGTGCCAGCAGCTTAGCGCCGGCAGGGGGCTTAGGAACAGATACGCAGTATTTT	CASSLAPAGGLGTDTQYF
NA	TRBV11-2	TRBJ2-1	NA	TGTGCCAGCAGCCGCCCTTATCGTTCCTTCAATGAGCAGTTCTTC	CASSRPYRSFNEQFF
NA	TRBV28	TRBJ1-2	TRBD1	TGTGCCAGCAGCTCCGGGACAGGGGGCGTCGGTGGTGGCTACACCTTC	CASSSGTGGVGGGYTF
once	TRBV25-1	TRBJ2-3	TRBD2	TGTGCCAGCAGCTGGGGGGGTGATACGCAGTATTTT	CASSWGGDTQYF
NA	TRBV5-6	TRBJ2-4	NA	TGTGCCAGCAGCTCCGCCATGAGCATTCAGTACTTC	CASSSAMSIQYF
NA	TRBV21-1	TRBJ2-7	NA	TGTGCCAGCAGCGCAAGCCTCCTACCTAGCGGGAGGGCCTACGAGCAGTACTTC	CASSASLLPSGRAYEQYF
NA	TRBV28	TRBJ2-2	TRBD2	TGTGCCAGCAGACTAGCGGGGACCGGGGAGCTGTTTTTT	CASRLAGTGELFF
NA	TRBV9	TRBJ2-1	TRBD1	TGTGCCAGCAGCGTAGGAACCGGGACAGCCAACAATGAGCAGTTCTTC	CASSVGTGTANNEQFF
NA	TRBV28	TRBJ2-3	NA	TGTGCCAGCAGTTTACCGGGGTCAGGAGATACGCAGTATTTT	CASSLPGSGDTQYF
NA	TRBV2	TRBJ2-7	TRBD2	TGTGCCAGCAGTGACGATCCGACTAGCGGGAGGGCCGATGCCCCCTACGAGCAGTACTTC	CASSDDPTSGRADAPYEQYF
NA	TRBV7-2	TRBJ2-7	TRBD2	TGTGCCAGCAGCTTAAGCTGGACTAGATCCTACGAGCAGTACTTC	CASSLSWTRSYEQYF
NA	TRBV28	TRBJ2-3	NA	TGTGCCAGCAGTTTTGAGGATACGCAGTATTTT	CASSFEDTQYF
NA	TRBV30	TRBJ2-7	TRBD1	TGTGCCTGGAGTACATCGGCCTTGACAGGGGACGAGCAGTACTTC	CAWSTSALTGDEQYF
NA	TRBV27	TRBJ2-5	TRBD2	TGTGCCGGCAGTTTAGAGGGAGGGAACCAAGAGACCCAGTACTTC	CAGSLEGGNQETQYF
NA	TRBV28	TRBJ2-7	TRBD2	TGTGCCAGCAGATCTAGCGGGAGGGCCGGCGAGCAGTACTTC	CASRSSGRAGEQYF
NA	TRBV2	TRBJ1-2	NA	TGTGCCAGCACCGACAGCCGAATCTATGGCTACACCTTC	CASTDSRIYGYTF
NA	TRBV29-1	TRBJ2-1	NA	TGCAGCGCCTGTGACCTATACACCCACAATGAGCAGTTCTTC	CSACDLYTHNEQFF
once	TRBV14	TRBJ2-3	NA	TGTGCCAGCAGCCAAGATGACGGTTGGGGTACTAGCACAGATACGCAGTATTTT	CASSQDDGWGTSTDTQYF
NA	TRBV14	TRBJ1-1	NA	TGTGCCAGCAGCCCTCAAGGGGCGAGGTTCACTGAAGCTTTCTTT	CASSPQGARFTEAFF
NA	TRBV10-2	TRBJ2-1	NA	TGCGCCAGCATGTCAGGGAGAGTTGAGCAGTTCTTC	CASMSGRVEQFF
NA	TRBV27	TRBJ2-7	TRBD1	TGTGCCAGCAGTCCCCTCCGACAGGGGGCTCCCTACGAGCAGTACTTC	CASSPLRQGAPYEQYF
NA	TRBV7-9	TRBJ2-7	TRBD1	TGTGCCAGCAGCCGGGGACAGTCTACGGAGCAGTACTTC	CASSRGQSTEQYF
NA	TRBV29-1	TRBJ2-3	TRBD2	TGCAGCGTTGAAGGAGGGGCGGGAGAAACAGATACGCAGTATTTT	CSVEGGAGETDTQYF
NA	TRBV18	TRBJ2-2	TRBD2	TGTGCCAGCTCACCACTGCGGGAGGGAACCGGGGAGCTGTTTTTT	CASSPLREGTGELFF
NA	TRBV11-2	TRBJ2-7	TRBD2	TGTGCCAGCAGCTTAGACGGACTAGCGGTCCTCGTGGAGCAGTACTTC	CASSLDGLAVLVEQYF